The clone carrying this TCR beta chain has a handful of counts. The data were taken from a study of T cells in Graves' hyperthyroidism and ophthalmopathy. Regions amplified from RNA transcripts were the TCR beta CDR3 regions. Initially, a first-round RT-PCR of the TCR CDR3 employed the HTBI primer set. TCRdb called the multiplex PCR reads again in MiXCR, with one record for every CDR3 protein. The repertoire holds over 650,000 distinct CDR3 sequences, with roughly 15% as singletons. Germline CDR1 is LNHDA and CDR2 is SQIVND (reference sequence). Trimming took 3 bases from V and 2 from J, leaving 11 bases between them. The CDR3 contains 14 residues.

Input material: blood. The TCR comes from a man between 18 and 35 years old with Graves' hyperthyroidism. The chain carries TRBV19 and TRBJ2-7; D might be TRBD2 (7 bases). The CDR3 spells CASSIGEGAYEQYF. The CDR3 DNA reads as TGTGCCAGTAGTATCGGGGAGGGGGCCTACGAGCAGTACTTC.